The sequence of this TCR beta chain was determined in a study of blood T cell repertoires in COVID-19. Study context: Samples came from the United States, Italy and Spain, spanning acute and convalescent COVID-19. The cDNA or gDNA used as material had been derived from T cells, B-cell-depleted T cells, or PBMCs.

Original methodology: Scientists estimated how many nucleated cells there were by amplifying reference gene primers. The assay was immunoSEQ multiplex PCR, and TCRdb's table has in-frame clones only and misses some. V and J calls and clone size are as listed in that table; D and trimming were resolved from the DNA. The sample lists hundreds of thousands of clones, over 70% occurring once. Germline V CDR1 and CDR2: WSHSY, SAAADI. Trimming removed 7 bases from V and 7 bases from J; junction bases left unmatched: 7. CDR3 size: 14 residues. Followed over time, Seattle patients had been enrolled while infection was active.

This receptor was taken from a woman in her forties or fifties with COVID-19, enrolled during active disease. This rearrangement joins TRBV10-2 to TRBJ2-7; 13 nucleotides match TRBD2. The sample comprised peripheral blood. The CDR3 is CASTGLAGAWEQYF. The CDR3, as DNA: TGCGCCAGCACCGGACTAGCGGGAGCATGGGAGCAGTACTTC.